This T cell receptor (beta chain) derives from a study of blood T cell repertoires in COVID-19. Background on the study: Samples representing acute and convalescent COVID-19 were sourced from the United States, Italy and Spain. PBMCs, B-cell-depleted T cells, or T cells provided the cDNA or gDNA that made up the material.

Authors' analysis steps: By means of reference gene primer amplification, nucleated cell counts were estimated. Here immunoSEQ multiplex PCR was the method, and the copy in TCRdb shows in-frame clones only, minus some. V and J calls and clone size come straight from that table; D and trimming were deduced from the DNA. This sample yields around 300,000 clones, of which about 89% are seen a single time; roughly 2.2% belongs to the top ten. Per germline, CDR1 MNHNY and CDR2 SVGAGI (reference sequence). CDR3 length: 14 amino acids. J lost 7 bases, V lost 6 bases, and 9 bases had no gene match. The chain joins TRBV6-6 to TRBJ1-2; the match to TRBD1 covers 9 bases. The TCR originated in a man in his fifties with acute or convalescent COVID-19. The sequencing sample was made of peripheral blood. CDR3 nucleotides: TGTGCCAGCAGGCGGACAGGGGAAGGAGGTGGCTACACCTTC. Translating gives CASRRTGEGGGYTF.